Described below is a single T cell receptor (beta chain) sequence and its context. What it binds is not known. Cycle 7 day 1, cycle 4 day 1, and baseline were the timepoints at which blood was sampled. Germline V gene lookup returns CDR1 SNHLY and CDR2 FYNNEI. The germline V and J ends were trimmed by 1 base and 8 bases, with 15 bases remaining between them. There are 15 residues in the CDR3. The sample comes from a study of OX40 agonist ivuxolimab in advanced cancers. Looking at the study overall: Prior therapy, whether anti-PD-1, anti-PD-L1 or anti-CTLA-4, was allowed, and 40% had some.

Study-wide points: With doses of 0.1-3.0 mg/kg, partial responders showed among the lowest clonal expansion. On average, a greater number of expanded clones characterised CD8+ T cells relative to CD4+.

Sequencing was performed with immunoSEQ multiplex PCR; in TCRdb, only in-frame clones are kept and a portion is missing. The sample has about 100,000 clones, approximately 95% seen once; the top ten hold roughly 2%. The sequence came from an adult with an advanced solid tumor such as melanoma, head and neck, liver or kidney cancer. The sample was CD4+ or CD8+ T cells sorted from blood, taken in a trial of the OX40 agonist ivuxolimab. The V gene is TRBV2, the J gene TRBJ2-1, with a possible D match to TRBD2 (5 bases). CDR3 loop: CASSEVQPAGDEQFF. For the CDR3, the DNA is TGTGCCAGCAGTGAAGTACAGCCTGCGGGTGATGAGCAGTTCTTC.